The 32 T cell receptor beta chains below were found in one sample sequenced in a study of vaccination effects on CD4 cells after COVID-19. Sequenced by immunoSEQ multiplex PCR; TCRdb stores in-frame clones only, minus some. The sample has 7,500 to 10,000 clones; around 74% are singletons. CD4+ T cell isolation took place after about 11 days of culture. Two doses of either BNT162b2 or mRNA-1273 were given to each participant. The antigens of these receptors remain unknown. The sequences come from CD4+ T cells from PBMCs cultured without peptide, collected after COVID-19 vaccination. These receptors all come from a human donor who received a COVID-19 vaccine.

This clone occurred a few times. J is TRBJ1-3 and V is TRBV7-8, with TRBD1 matching over 9 bases. Unmatched junction bases numbered 7, after V lost 5 bases and J lost 5 bases. The CDR3 covers 15 residues. CDR1 and CDR2 from the germline V gene are SGHVS and FQNEAQ. The CDR3 region has the DNA TGTGCCAGCAGCCCTTACAGGGGGCGAAGAAACACCATATATTTT. Residues: CASSPYRGRRNTIYF.

V usage is TRBV10-3 and J usage is TRBJ1-4; weak D call: TRBD1 (5 bases). The V and J ends lost 0 bases and 8 bases respectively, with 16 bases between them. Germline V gene sequence: CDR1 ENHRY, CDR2 SYGVKD. The CDR3 covers 16 residues. CDR3 coding DNA: TGTGCCATCAGTGAGTCGATGGGGCGGGGTCCCGAAAAACTGTTTTTT. This sequence encodes CAISESMGRGPEKLFF.

There are a few counts of this clone. V is TRBV4-2 and J is TRBJ2-1; a weak D match, TRBD2 (7 bases). V was pared by 0 bases and J by 12 bases, with 21 bases between. The V gene's germline CDR1 is LGHNA and CDR2 YNFKEQ. There are 16 residues in the CDR3. This CDR3 reads CASSQDGAGAYQWQFF. CDR3 DNA: TGTGCCAGCAGCCAAGATGGCGCGGGGGCCTATCAGTGGCAGTTCTTC.

The chain uses TRBV25-1 and TRBJ2-7; 8 bases map to TRBD1. CDR1 is MGHDK and CDR2 is SYGVNS in the germline V gene. V trimming: 5 bases; J trimming: 0 bases; junction bases outside the gene matches: 6. The CDR3 is 15 amino acids. The chain's CDR3 is CASSPRDRISYEQYF. The CDR3 DNA reads TGTGCCAGCAGTCCCCGGGACAGGATCTCCTACGAGCAGTACTTC.

Only a few counts were recorded for this clone. V and J are TRBV12-3 or TRBV12-4 and TRBJ1-3; unclear D gene. Trimming pared 10 bases from V and 0 bases from J, leaving 10 bases between. This CDR3 is built from 13 residues. DNA for the CDR3: TGTGCCACCTCCACCCTCTCTGGAAACACCATATATTTT. Amino acids: CATSTLSGNTIYF.

The genes are TRBV5-1 and TRBJ2-7; a possible D gene is TRBD2 (5 bases). V was trimmed by 8 bases and J by 2 bases, leaving 8 bases between them. This CDR3 spans 11 amino acids. Germline-derived CDR1 and CDR2 are SGHRS and YFSETQ. CDR3 region: CARGSAYEQYF. The CDR3 bases are TGCGCCAGAGGGAGTGCCTACGAGCAGTACTTC.

This clone is a singleton in its sample. The genes are TRBV3-1 (or the pseudogene TRBV3-2) and TRBJ2-7; 7 bases match TRBD2. The germline V gene encodes CDR1 LGHDT and CDR2 YNNKEL (reference sequence). CDR3 length: 14 residues. The junction had 2 bases not matched to a gene; V was cut back by 1 base and J by 2 bases. The CDR3 protein is CASSQGTSPYEQYF. The CDR3 nucleotides are TGTGCCAGCAGCCAAGGGACTAGTCCCTACGAGCAGTACTTC.

Sample share makes this clone large (0.1 to 1%). The chain couples TRBV7-8 to TRBJ1-2; D is possibly TRBD1 (5 bases). The CDR3 has 14 residues. The ends were cut back, 5 bases at V and 4 bases at J, with 14 bases in the middle. Per germline, CDR1 SGHVS and CDR2 FQNEAQ. The CDR3 DNA is TGTGCCAGCAGCCCTGGGGCGCAGTCCTATGGCTACACCTTC. Protein sequence: CASSPGAQSYGYTF.

The V gene is TRBV28, the J gene TRBJ1-6, with D unclear. There are 14 residues in the CDR3. Germline lookup yields CDR1 MDHEN and CDR2 SYDVKM. Trimming cost V 3 bases and J 10 bases, with 13 bases left between them. CDR3 residues: CASSLGGGGSPLHF. The CDR3 DNA is TGTGCCAGCAGTTTGGGCGGAGGAGGGTCACCCCTCCACTTT.

The chain recombines TRBV2 with TRBJ2-1; the match to TRBD2 covers 13 bases. Germline CDR1 and CDR2: SNHLY and FYNNEI. The CDR3 spans 18 residues. Trimming took 5 bases from V and 0 from J; bases not matched to a gene: 7. CDR3 residues: CASSLTSGRPLSYNEQFF. The CDR3 coding sequence is TGTGCCAGCAGTCTGACTAGCGGGAGGCCCCTCTCCTACAATGAGCAGTTCTTC. Full variable domain (outside the CDR3, taken from reference TRBV2 and TRBJ2-1): EPEVTQTPSHQVTQMGQEVILRCVPISNHLYFYWYRQILGQKVEFLVSFYNNEISEKSEIFDDQFSVERPDGSNFTLKIRSTKLEDSAMYFCASSLTSGRPLSYNEQFFGPGTRLTVL.

The chain uses TRBV24-1 and TRBJ2-7; D perhaps matches TRBD2 (6 bases). This CDR3 is built from 13 residues. Germline V gives CDR1 KGHDR, CDR2 SFDVKD. V was shortened by 1 base and J by 4 bases, with 7 bases between the two germline ends. In nucleotides, the CDR3 is TGTGCCACCAGTGATTTCCGGGGGTACGAGCAGTACTTC. Its translation is CATSDFRGYEQYF.

In this sample, this clone turned up a few times. The rearrangement uses TRBV3-1 (or the pseudogene TRBV3-2) and TRBJ1-2, with unresolved D. V was cut by 0 bases and J by 4 bases, with 6 bases left in between. There are 13 residues in the CDR3. The germline CDR1 and CDR2 sequences are LGHDT and YNNKEL (reference sequence). CDR3 coding DNA: TGTGCCAGCAGCCAAGATGGGATCTATGGCTACACCTTC. This sequence encodes CASSQDGIYGYTF.

The chain combines TRBV30 with TRBJ1-2; 11 bases agree with TRBD1. The CDR3 has 14 residues. V lost 5 bases to trimming and J lost 7 bases; unmatched junction nucleotides: 9. Germline V lookup: CDR1 GTSNPN, CDR2 SVGIG (reference sequence). This CDR3 is CAWAGGQGAIGYTF. The CDR3 coding sequence is TGTGCCTGGGCGGGAGGACAGGGGGCGATTGGCTACACCTTC.

The V call is TRBV3-1 (or the pseudogene TRBV3-2), the J call TRBJ1-2; 9 bases agree with TRBD1. V lost 5 bases, J lost 8 bases, and 9 bases stayed unmatched. The CDR3 is 14 residues long. Germline V gene lookup returns CDR1 LGHDT and CDR2 YNNKEL (reference sequence). CDR3 sequence reads: CASSSTGGESGYTF. CDR3 sequence (DNA): TGTGCCAGCAGCTCCACAGGGGGCGAGTCGGGCTACACCTTC.

CDR3 nucleotide sequence: TGCGCCAGCAGCTTGCCGCCCGGGGACTCTGGAAACACCATATATTTT. Its protein product is CASSLPPGDSGNTIYF. V gene TRBV5-1 combines with J gene TRBJ1-3; D gene ambiguous. The CDR3 consists of 16 residues. In germline, CDR1 is SGHRS, CDR2 YFSETQ. Trimming pared 1 base from V and 0 bases from J, leaving 11 bases between. The full variable domain, in which reference TRBV5-1 and TRBJ1-3 provide the parts outside the CDR3, is KAGVTQTPRYLIKTRGQQVTLSCSPISGHRSVSWYQQTPGQGLQFLFEYFSETQRNKGNFPGRFSGRQFSNSRSEMNVSTLELGDSALYLCASSLPPGDSGNTIYFGEGSWLTVV.

In its sample, this clone was seen a few times. This chain links TRBV4-1 with TRBJ1-5, with 7 bases identical to TRBD1. The length of the CDR3 is 18 residues. J lost 6 bases, V lost 1 base, and 15 bases had no gene match. Germline CDR1 MGHRA, CDR2 YSYEKL. In DNA, the CDR3 is TGCGCCAGCAGCCAAGGTGTGGGAGGGGGCGCTTCCCGTCAGCCCCAGCATTTT. Its protein is CASSQGVGGGASRQPQHF.

CDR3 amino acids: CASRGTAYEQYF. The CDR3 coding sequence is TGTGCCAGCAGGGGGACCGCCTACGAGCAGTACTTC. The J gene is TRBJ2-7, the V gene TRBV6-5; tentatively, D is TRBD1 or TRBD2 (5 bases each). V dropped 6 bases and J dropped 2 bases, with 8 bases sitting between them. The CDR3 extends over 12 amino acids. From germline, CDR1 is MNHEY and CDR2 SVGAGI.

A few counts support this clone. This chain links TRBV4-1 with TRBJ1-5; maybe TRBD1 (6 bases). This CDR3 is built from 15 residues. V dropped 3 bases and J dropped 4 bases, with 13 bases sitting between them. CDR1 and CDR2 (germline): MGHRA, YSYEKL. The CDR3 spells CASSHGTLQNQPQHF. The CDR3 DNA follows: TGCGCCAGCAGCCACGGGACATTGCAAAATCAGCCCCAGCATTTT.

The chain carries TRBV11-3 and TRBJ2-6; the D gene is possibly TRBD1 (6 bases). CDR1 is SGHNT, CDR2 YENEEA, per germline. This CDR3 has 15 amino acids. Deletions cut 5 bases from V and 0 bases from J, with 8 bases between. CDR3 DNA: TGTGCCAGCAGCAAAGGGGGCTCTGGGGCCAACGTCCTGACTTTC. Translating it yields CASSKGGSGANVLTF.

This CDR3 is CASSRDRWAFF. CDR3 sequence (DNA): TGTGCCAGCAGCCGGGACAGGTGGGCTTTCTTT. V and J are TRBV28 and TRBJ1-1; 8 nucleotides match TRBD1. CDR3 size: 11 residues. Germline V CDR1 and CDR2: MDHEN, SYDVKM. The ends lost 6 bases at V and 11 bases at J; junction bases unmatched: 5.

The gene calls are TRBV3-1 (or the pseudogene TRBV3-2) and TRBJ1-1; D might be TRBD1 (6 bases). Germline V CDR1 and CDR2: LGHDT, YNNKEL (reference sequence). This CDR3 contains 17 residues. Between the trimmed V and J ends, which lost 4 bases and 6 bases, there was a span of 24 bases. The CDR3, as DNA: TGTGCCAGCAGCCGCCGGGGGGGGCCCCCGGGGTCGCCTGAAGCTTTCTTT. This sequence encodes CASSRRGGPPGSPEAFF.

For the CDR3, the DNA is TGTGCCAGCAGTTACCCCGGACAGAACACTGAAGCTTTCTTT. Encoded protein: CASSYPGQNTEAFF. The chain has TRBV6-6 and TRBJ1-1; possibly TRBD1 for D (5 bases). This CDR3 comprises 14 residues. The germline CDR1 and CDR2 sequences are MNHNY and SVGAGI (reference sequence). V lost 2 bases to trimming and J lost 1 base, with 8 bases between them.

The J gene is TRBJ2-3, the V gene TRBV6-2 or TRBV6-3; 10 bases agree with TRBD1. V was clipped by 4 bases and J by 4 bases; unmatched bases: 5. From germline, CDR1 is MNHEY and CDR2 SVGEGT. The CDR3 loop spans 15 amino acids. CDR3 DNA sequence: TGTGCCAGCAGTTGGGGACAGGGGATCGCAGATACGCAGTATTTT. It specifies CASSWGQGIADTQYF.

The chain carries TRBV4-2 and TRBJ2-7; 9 positions match TRBD1. This CDR3 has 15 amino acids. V was clipped by 0 bases and J by 9 bases; unmatched bases: 9. CDR1 and CDR2 from the germline V gene are LGHNA and YNFKEQ. The CDR3 nucleotides are TGTGCCAGCAGCCAAGAAGGGACAGGGACCTCCTTGCAGTACTTC. This translates into CASSQEGTGTSLQYF.

The V gene is TRBV5-6, the J gene TRBJ2-1, with D perhaps matching TRBD2 (5 bases). V was trimmed by 5 bases and J by 0 bases, leaving 12 bases between them. This CDR3 has 15 residues. Germline V gives CDR1 SGHDT, CDR2 YYEEEE. The CDR3 loop is CASRASLSSYNEQFF. The CDR3 DNA reads as TGTGCCAGCAGAGCTAGCTTAAGCTCCTACAATGAGCAGTTCTTC.

This clone appeared once. The rearrangement uses TRBV6-5 and TRBJ2-2, with a possible D match to TRBD1 (6 bases). The ends were cut back, 6 bases at V and 7 bases at J, with 15 bases in the middle. CDR3 length: 14 residues. Germline CDR1 and CDR2: MNHEY and SVGAGI. The CDR3 protein is CASSASTGYGELFF. DNA for the CDR3: TGTGCCAGCAGCGCGTCGACAGGATACGGGGAGCTGTTTTTT.

This sequence joins TRBV14 and TRBJ2-7; 14 positions agree with TRBD2. From germline, CDR1 is SGHDN and CDR2 FVKESK. V trimming: 4 bases; J trimming: 0 bases; junction bases outside the gene matches: 5. The length of the CDR3 is 17 residues. The CDR3 region is CASSPGLAGGNSYEQYF. The CDR3 bases are TGTGCCAGCAGCCCCGGACTAGCGGGAGGCAACTCCTACGAGCAGTACTTC.

CDR3 nucleotides: TGTGCCAGCAGTGACGAGGGGAGGGCCCCAACCACAGATACGCAGTATTTT. Translating it yields CASSDEGRAPTTDTQYF. The genes are TRBV27 and TRBJ2-3; 7 bases are shared with TRBD2. CDR1 and CDR2 (germline): MNHEY, SMNVEV (reference sequence). The V gene end was trimmed by 5 bases and the J gene end by 2 bases; junction bases not matched to a gene: 13. CDR3 length: 17 amino acids.

This clone appeared a few times. The V and J genes are TRBV29-1 and TRBJ2-7; D perhaps matches TRBD1 (6 bases). The V gene's germline CDR1 is SQVTM and CDR2 ANQGSEA. Between the trimmed V and J ends, which lost 4 bases and 3 bases, there was a span of 10 bases. The CDR3 sequence is 12 residues long. CDR3 region: CSVAGDGYEQYF. CDR3 in DNA: TGCAGCGTTGCAGGGGACGGCTACGAGCAGTACTTC.

The CDR3 loop reads CSASTPNYGYTF. The DNA of the CDR3 is TGCAGTGCTAGTACCCCAAACTATGGCTACACCTTC. This rearrangement joins TRBV20-1 to TRBJ1-2; D is uncertain. CDR1 DFQATT and CDR2 SNEGSKA come from the germline V gene (reference sequence). The V end lost 3 bases, the J end lost 2 bases, and 7 bases lay between the germline ends. The CDR3 covers 12 residues.

This rearrangement joins TRBV5-4 to TRBJ2-7, with D possibly matching TRBD2 (5 bases). CDR3 length: 16 residues. V lost 0 bases, J lost 3 bases, and 16 bases lay in between. The germline V gene encodes CDR1 SGHNT and CDR2 YYREEE (reference sequence). This CDR3 reads CASSLDPGRSLYEQYF. CDR3 DNA: TGTGCCAGCAGCTTGGATCCGGGAAGGTCTCTCTACGAGCAGTACTTC.

The chain has TRBV10-3 and TRBJ1-3, with a tentative D call TRBD1 (5 bases). The V and J ends lost 8 bases and 2 bases respectively, with 19 bases between them. CDR3 length equals 16 residues. Germline V lookup: CDR1 ENHRY, CDR2 SYGVKD. CDR3 in amino acids: CAIGGGRTSAGNTIYF. Here the CDR3 DNA reads TGTGCCATCGGGGGGGGGAGGACTTCGGCTGGAAACACCATATATTTT.